This T cell receptor (beta chain) was obtained from a study of blood T cell repertoires in COVID-19. Study summary: There were acute and convalescent COVID-19 samples, and they came from the United States, Italy and Spain. In each case, the material was cDNA or gDNA derived from T cells, B-cell-depleted T cells, or PBMCs.

CDR3 length: 15 amino acids. Germline V gene data show CDR1 as LNHDA and CDR2 as SQIVND (reference sequence). Trimming shortened V by 0 bases and J by 7 bases, and 13 bases separated the two germline ends. The assay was immunoSEQ multiplex PCR, and TCRdb's table has in-frame clones only and misses some. The sample has under 100,000 clones, about four fifths seen once; the top ten hold 2% to 2.5%. The rearrangement joins TRBV19 to TRBJ1-5, with D possibly TRBD1 on 6 matching bases. The clonotype was recovered from a woman in her seventies with acute or convalescent COVID-19. Sequenced input: peripheral blood. CDR3: CASSIDQGFEQPQHF. The CDR3 DNA reads TGTGCCAGTAGTATAGATCAGGGGTTTGAGCAGCCCCAGCATTTT. The complete variable domain, with remaining parts taken from reference TRBV19 and TRBJ1-5, reads DGGITQSPKYLFRKEGQNVTLSCEQNLNHDAMYWYRQDPGQGLRLIYYSQIVNDFQKGDIAEGYSVSREKKESFPLTVTSAQKNPTAFYLCASSIDQGFEQPQHFGDGTRLSIL.